This is a list of T cell receptor beta chains from one sample in a study of blood T cells in healthy people across ages. TCRdb called the 5' RACE reads again in MiXCR, with one record for every CDR3 protein. Counted here are 500,000 to 550,000 distinct CDR3 sequences, about 24% occurring once; the ten biggest clones make up 8.5% to 9.5%. Another study also made use of these data, one on T cells of mothers and their children.

Sample: blood. The source of these receptors is a boy aged 10-17 years in good health. The CDR3 runs from the conserved cysteine through the conserved F or W. The order of the fields is CDR3 protein, V gene, D gene. D genes are given only for firm matches.

CASSESQGASGNTIYF	TRBV7-2	TRBD1
CATSRRQSTDTQYF	TRBV15	-
CASSVRTGMNTEAFF	TRBV14	TRBD1
CASSLAGYSGAGNEQFF	TRBV7-9	-
CASTSRGQESGYTF	TRBV18	-
CTSSQERLAGISGANVLTF	TRBV1	-
CASSQWLAGARNREQLF	TRBV4-1	TRBD2
CSVEEMVVETQYF	TRBV29-1	-
CASDFRDRNQPQHF	TRBV10-2	TRBD1
CASSFLGLETQYF	TRBV12-3/TRBV12-4	-
CASKPWGGSYEQYF	TRBV7-2	TRBD2
CASSQRTGMNTEAFF	TRBV18	TRBD1
CASSARPDKGNEKLFF	TRBV5-1	-
CASSHDDRAGANVLTF	TRBV4-3	TRBD1
CASTTDRVDSPLHF	TRBV11-2	TRBD1
CASSNRGTDTQYF	TRBV5-1	-
CAWRDRGLSYEQYF	TRBV30	TRBD1
CASRLGDSYNEQFF	TRBV27	-
CASTEEQYF	TRBV27	-
CASSIDPGDVQPQHF	TRBV19	-
CSARDLGSNQPQHF	TRBV20-1	-
CASSGIGMDRGYGYTF	TRBV6-1	TRBD1
CASKVGGTNSGNTIYF	TRBV6-1	-
CASRDETGTRSPLHF	TRBV28	TRBD1
CASSPPLGFYNEQFF	TRBV18	-
CASSAWDRAYEQYF	TRBV27	TRBD1
CASSLGLAGKTQYF	TRBV12-3/TRBV12-4	TRBD2
CASSLTQGSNQPQHF	TRBV3-1	-
CASSDPLREATNEKLFF	TRBV25-1	-
CATEDILRTGELFF	TRBV11-2	-
CAISLLTTAYEQYF	TRBV4-1	-
CASGNLGTDTQYF	TRBV28	-
CASSSGESQETQYF	TRBV9	-
CASRDRSSYNSPLHF	TRBV5-5	TRBD1
CASSPSGLGNQPQHF	TRBV6-2/TRBV6-3	-
CASSESGYSPLHF	TRBV25-1	-
CASSEVPLRCCGVAQYF	TRBV6-1	-
CSAFQDSNQPQHF	TRBV20-1	-
CASSPMSLGTSYTF	TRBV27	-
CASSLASPHRFNAGELFF	TRBV7-2	-
CASSPNPFEQYF	TRBV7-9	-
CATSRDKAGLRYEQYF	TRBV15	-
CASSFQGTGLQETQYF	TRBV5-1	TRBD1
CASSSGPRPLTGELFF	TRBV3-1	-
CASRPQGPADTQYF	TRBV28	-
CASSSPPGPGGDTQYF	TRBV11-3	-
CSVEDRGAVGYTF	TRBV29-1	TRBD1
CSVEDGQKSYEQYF	TRBV29-1	-